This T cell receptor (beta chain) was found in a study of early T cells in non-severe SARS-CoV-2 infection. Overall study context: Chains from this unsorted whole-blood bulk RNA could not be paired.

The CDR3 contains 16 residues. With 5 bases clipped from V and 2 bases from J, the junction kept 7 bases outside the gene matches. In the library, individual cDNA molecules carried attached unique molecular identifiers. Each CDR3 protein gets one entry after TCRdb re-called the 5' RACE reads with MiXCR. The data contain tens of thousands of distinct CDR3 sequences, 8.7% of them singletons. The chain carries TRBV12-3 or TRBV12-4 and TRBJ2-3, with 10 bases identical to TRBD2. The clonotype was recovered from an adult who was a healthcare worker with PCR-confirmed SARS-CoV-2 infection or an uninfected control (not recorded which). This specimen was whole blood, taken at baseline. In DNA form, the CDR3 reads TGTGCCAGCAGTAGGGGGACTAGCGCTTCCACAGATACGCAGTATTTT. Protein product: CASSRGTSASTDTQYF.